These T cell receptor beta chains were read from a single sample in a study of spatial heterogeneity in lung cancer. TCRdb independently ran MiXCR on the 5' RACE reads; one entry per CDR3 protein. The table has about 100,000 distinct CDR3 sequences, under 4.5% seen once; the top ten hold approximately 21%. The input for sequencing was lung tumor tissue, taken at surgery. These TCRs come from a male donor with early-stage non-small cell lung cancer. Each CDR3 is given with its conserved first and last residue.

v_call	j_call	cdr3_aa
TRBV5-6	TRBJ1-1	CASSHPPDRFNAFF
TRBV7-9	TRBJ2-1	CASSLSGTGYNEQFF
TRBV6-6	TRBJ2-3	CASSYERGVDTDTQYF
TRBV13	TRBJ2-7	CASSSHRGPFYEQYF
TRBV7-2	TRBJ1-5	CASSLLGTLNQPQHF
TRBV4-2	TRBJ2-5	CASSQDGGLSETQYF
TRBV5-6	TRBJ2-5	CASSPWSGETQYF
TRBV7-2	TRBJ2-5	CASSWGPPETQYF
TRBV28	TRBJ1-2	CASSRTVQGSGYTF
TRBV15	TRBJ2-2	CATSNAMGAHTGELFF
TRBV6-2/TRBV6-3	TRBJ2-2	CASSYSRGAWNTGELFF
TRBV12-3/TRBV12-4	TRBJ1-1	CASSLAGSLGAFF
TRBV3-1	TRBJ2-5	CASSQDRSLRQYF
TRBV6-6	TRBJ1-6	CASSYSNIYNSPLHF
TRBV7-8	TRBJ2-5	CASSRSFFQETQYF
TRBV5-1	TRBJ2-5	CASSLGAAGGETQYF
TRBV5-5	TRBJ1-6	CASREHTRGSPLHF
TRBV3-1	TRBJ1-4	CASSQYEGDSEKLFF
TRBV5-1	TRBJ2-6	CASSLASHSLGANVLTF
TRBV5-1	TRBJ1-1	CASSLRRDEAFF
TRBV3-1	TRBJ2-7	CASSQMTGSYEQYF
TRBV25-1	TRBJ2-1	CASSVTVNEQFF
TRBV20-1	TRBJ2-7	CSAIGDAPYEQYF
TRBV28	TRBJ2-4	CASSFLADKNIQYF
TRBV12-3/TRBV12-4	TRBJ1-3	CASSRTPISSGNTIYF
TRBV12-3/TRBV12-4	TRBJ1-2	CASSLSGGGYTF
TRBV27	TRBJ2-2	CASSSPLRASAGELFF
TRBV12-3/TRBV12-4	TRBJ1-1	CASSPSISTEAFF
TRBV19	TRBJ2-2	CASSAGTTSRELFF
TRBV29-1	TRBJ2-3	CSVEDRSTSTDTQYF
TRBV4-1	TRBJ2-3	CASSQDSQNRAGPDTQYF
TRBV7-2	TRBJ2-3	CASSSRLPMRTDTQYF
TRBV27	TRBJ2-7	CATRQGGTTYEQYF
TRBV27	TRBJ2-7	CASSPIPGTGSYEQYF
TRBV12-3/TRBV12-4	TRBJ1-1	CASSLDWGITEAFF